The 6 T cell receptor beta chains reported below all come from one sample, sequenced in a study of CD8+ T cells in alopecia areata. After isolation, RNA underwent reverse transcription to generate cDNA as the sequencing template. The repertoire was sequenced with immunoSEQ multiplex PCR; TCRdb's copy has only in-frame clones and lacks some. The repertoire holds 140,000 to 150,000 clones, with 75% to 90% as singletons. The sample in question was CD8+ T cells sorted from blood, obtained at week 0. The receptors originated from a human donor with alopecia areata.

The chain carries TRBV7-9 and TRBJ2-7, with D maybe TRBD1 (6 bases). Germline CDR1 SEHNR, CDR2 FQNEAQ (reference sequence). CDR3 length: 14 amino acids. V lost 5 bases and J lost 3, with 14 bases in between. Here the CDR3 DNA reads TGTGCCAGCAGCCCCCGGGACACCAACTACGAGCAGTACTTC. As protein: CASSPRDTNYEQYF. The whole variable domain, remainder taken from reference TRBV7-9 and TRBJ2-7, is DTGVSQNPRHKITKRGQNVTFRCDPISEHNRLYWYRQTLGQGPEFLTYFQNEAQLEKSRLLSDRFSAERPKGSFSTLEIQRTEQGDSAMYLCASSPRDTNYEQYFGPGTRLTVT.

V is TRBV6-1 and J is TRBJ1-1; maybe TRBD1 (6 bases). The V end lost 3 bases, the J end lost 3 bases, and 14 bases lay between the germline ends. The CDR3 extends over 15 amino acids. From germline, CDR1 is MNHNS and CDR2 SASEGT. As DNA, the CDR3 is TGTGCCAGCAGTGATTTGAAGGGGGGGCACACTGAAGCTTTCTTT. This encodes CASSDLKGGHTEAFF.

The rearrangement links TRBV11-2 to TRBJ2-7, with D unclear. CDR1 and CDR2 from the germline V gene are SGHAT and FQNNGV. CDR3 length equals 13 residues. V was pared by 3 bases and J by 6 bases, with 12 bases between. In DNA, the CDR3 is TGTGCCAGCAGCTTGCTGAAGGGTCCCGAGCAGTACTTC. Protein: CASSLLKGPEQYF.

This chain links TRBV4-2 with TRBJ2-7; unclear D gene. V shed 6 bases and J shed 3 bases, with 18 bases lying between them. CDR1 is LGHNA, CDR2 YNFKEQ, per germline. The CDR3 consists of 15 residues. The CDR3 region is CASREGIAHSYEQYF. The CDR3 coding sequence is TGTGCCAGCAGGGAAGGGATAGCCCATAGCTACGAGCAGTACTTC.

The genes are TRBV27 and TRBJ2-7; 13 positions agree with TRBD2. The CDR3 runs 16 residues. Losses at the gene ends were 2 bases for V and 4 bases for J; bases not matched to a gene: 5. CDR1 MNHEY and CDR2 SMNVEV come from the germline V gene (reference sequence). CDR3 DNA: TGTGCCAGCAGTTTAACCGGGACTAGCGGGACGTACGAGCAGTACTTC. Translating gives CASSLTGTSGTYEQYF.

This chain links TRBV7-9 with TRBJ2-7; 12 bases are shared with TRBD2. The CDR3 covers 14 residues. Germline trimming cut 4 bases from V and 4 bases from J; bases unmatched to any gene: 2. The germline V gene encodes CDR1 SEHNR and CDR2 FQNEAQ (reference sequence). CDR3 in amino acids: CASSSTSGSYEQYF. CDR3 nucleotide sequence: TGTGCCAGCAGCTCGACTAGCGGGAGTTACGAGCAGTACTTC.